This T cell receptor beta chain was sequenced in a study of tumor-infiltrating lymphocytes in primary liver carcinoma. For the study at large: The study enrolled male and female patients aged 30 to 69 years.

Reverse transcription of 450 to 500 ng total RNA with a constant-region primer produced TCR beta cDNA. Generation of the TCR beta libraries relied on three nested multiplex PCR rounds using slightly modified ARM-PCR. TCRdb analysed the multiplex PCR reads with MiXCR anew, one entry per CDR3 protein. The sample lists 310,000 or so distinct CDR3 sequences; approximately 54% were seen once. As to this clonotype: Germline is not matched at one junction end, which may reflect a read error.

Unsorted whole blood yielded blood RNA, and germline DNA was extracted as well. The origin of this receptor is a woman aged 25 to 45 with primary liver carcinoma and hepatitis B virus infection. The material sequenced was peripheral blood.

CDR3 bases: TGTGCCAGCAGCTCCAGACTCCTGTCCCACACCTGGGAGCTGTTTTTT. It is translated as CASSSRLLSHTWELFF. V is TRBV13 and J is TRBJ2-2; D remains unclear. This CDR3 has 16 residues. Per the germline V gene, CDR1 is PRHDT and CDR2 is FYEKMQ (reference sequence). Variable domain in full (rest from reference TRBV13 and TRBJ2-2): AAGVIQSPRHLIKEKRETATLKCYPIPRHDTVYWYQQGPGQDPQFLISFYEKMQSDKGSIPDRFSAQQFSDYHSELNMSSLELGDSALYFCASSSRLLSHTWELFFGEGSRLTVL.